Listed below are T cell receptor beta chains from one sample, sequenced in a study of cytotoxic CD8 clonotypes in ibrutinib-treated CLL. Sequencing used immunoSEQ multiplex PCR; TCRdb keeps in-frame clones, though not all of them. The sample lists some 310,000 clones, about 80% occurring once. Sequences were derived from PBMCs, sampled before ibrutinib treatment. The source of these receptors is a human donor with chronic lymphocytic leukemia. The CDR3 runs from the conserved cysteine through the conserved F or W. A D gene is named only where the DNA matches it firmly. Part of the rows lack a size; the others show once, few, many or a class for expanded clones.

abundance | j_gene | v_gene | d_gene | CDR3aa | CDR3nt
once | TRBJ1-4 | TRBV2 | . | CASILDRNDEKLFF | TGTGCCAGCATTTTAGACAGGAACGATGAAAAACTGTTTTTT
. | TRBJ2-7 | TRBV5-1 | . | CASSPRGGGYEQYF | TGCGCCAGCAGCCCCAGAGGGGGTGGGTACGAGCAGTACTTC
once | TRBJ2-7 | TRBV7-2 | TRBD2 | CASSSPGLKSYEQYF | TGTGCCAGCAGCTCCCCGGGACTAAAATCCTACGAGCAGTACTTC
. | TRBJ2-7 | TRBV7-2 | . | CASRPDRWSSYEQYF | TGTGCCAGCAGGCCCGACAGGTGGAGCTCCTACGAGCAGTACTTC
. | TRBJ2-5 | TRBV12-5 | . | CASGLAGAAAQYF | TGTGCTAGTGGTTTGGCAGGGGCCGCGGCCCAGTACTTC
. | TRBJ2-7 | TRBV10-3 | . | CAIGGPTKSYEQYF | TGTGCCATCGGGGGCCCGACTAAGTCCTACGAGCAGTACTTC
few | TRBJ2-5 | TRBV30 | . | CAWSMVGTRGQETQYF | TGTGCCTGGAGTATGGTGGGGACAAGAGGGCAAGAGACCCAGTACTTC
. | TRBJ1-1 | TRBV5-4 | . | CASSQQQLNTEAFF | TGTGCCAGCAGTCAACAGCAACTGAACACTGAAGCTTTCTTT
few | TRBJ1-4 | TRBV2 | . | CASSHFGTATNEKLFF | TGTGCCAGCAGCCACTTTGGCACAGCTACTAATGAAAAACTGTTTTTT
. | TRBJ2-2 | TRBV13 | TRBD2 | CASSSLAGHTGELFF | TGTGCCAGCAGCTCCCTAGCGGGTCACACCGGGGAGCTGTTTTTT
. | TRBJ2-6 | TRBV27 | . | CASSLYGGQYSGANVLTF | TGTGCCAGCAGTTTGTATGGGGGCCAATACTCTGGGGCCAACGTCCTGACTTTC
. | TRBJ1-5 | TRBV28 | . | CASSSPRRESNQPQHF | TGTGCCAGCAGCTCCCCTCGAAGGGAGAGCAATCAGCCCCAGCATTTT
. | TRBJ2-2 | TRBV6-4 | . | CASSTRSDTGELFF | TGTGCCAGCAGTACCAGGTCGGACACCGGGGAGCTGTTTTTT
. | TRBJ2-5 | TRBV30 | TRBD2 | CAWIRTSGSGTQYF | TGTGCCTGGATTCGGACTAGCGGGAGTGGGACCCAGTACTTC
. | TRBJ2-3 | TRBV5-1 | . | CASSLIPSSTDTQYF | TGCGCCAGCAGCTTGATCCCATCTAGCACAGATACGCAGTATTTT
. | TRBJ2-2 | TRBV29-1 | TRBD1 | CSVAGGRGKTGELFF | TGCAGCGTTGCAGGGGGCAGGGGGAAGACCGGGGAGCTGTTTTTT
. | TRBJ2-1 | TRBV9 | TRBD2 | CASSVVSLGLGVDEQFF | TGTGCCAGCAGCGTAGTAAGTCTGGGACTAGGTGTCGATGAGCAGTTCTTC
. | TRBJ1-5 | TRBV30 | . | CAWSISAHSNQPQHF | TGTGCCTGGAGTATCTCTGCCCATAGCAATCAGCCCCAGCATTTT
. | TRBJ1-2 | TRBV7-9 | . | CASRTVDGYTF | TGTGCCAGCAGAACGGTTGATGGCTACACCTTC
. | TRBJ2-5 | TRBV4-1 | . | CASSQGALETQYF | TGCGCCAGCAGCCAAGGAGCCTTGGAGACCCAGTACTTC
. | TRBJ2-3 | TRBV6-1 | . | CASSELGGGLDTQYF | TGTGCCAGCAGTGAACTAGGGGGAGGGTTGGATACGCAGTATTTT
. | TRBJ2-3 | TRBV30 | TRBD2 | CSCSGRRDTQYF | TGTTCATGTAGCGGGAGACGAGATACGCAGTATTTT
. | TRBJ2-6 | TRBV30 | . | CAWSRQSSGANVLTF | TGTGCCTGGAGTAGACAGTCCTCTGGGGCCAACGTCCTGACTTTC
. | TRBJ2-7 | TRBV7-8 | . | CASSLRVTGAYEQYF | TGTGCCAGCAGCTTAAGGGTGACAGGAGCCTACGAGCAGTACTTC
. | TRBJ1-4 | TRBV21-1 | . | CASSKVQGADEKLFF | TGTGCCAGCAGCAAAGTCCAGGGGGCTGATGAAAAACTGTTTTTT
. | TRBJ2-3 | TRBV7-3 | . | CASSFNDGSADTQYF | TGTGCCAGCAGCTTCAACGACGGGAGTGCTGATACGCAGTATTTT
. | TRBJ2-7 | TRBV5-6 | . | CASSLAPTGSYEQYF | TGTGCCAGCAGCTTGGCCCCTACTGGCAGCTACGAGCAGTACTTC
few | TRBJ2-1 | TRBV6-5 | TRBD2 | CASRLSGRAYNEQFF | TGTGCCAGCCGGTTGAGCGGGAGGGCCTACAATGAGCAGTTCTTC
. | TRBJ2-7 | TRBV7-2 | TRBD1 | CASSARQGSSYEQYF | TGTGCCAGCAGCGCGAGACAGGGAAGCTCCTACGAGCAGTACTTC
few | TRBJ1-4 | TRBV2 | . | CASNTGNEKLFF | TGTGCCAGCAATACAGGGAATGAAAAACTGTTTTTT
. | TRBJ1-2 | TRBV18 | . | CASSSRGLQYGYTF | TGTGCCAGCTCGTCTCGGGGGTTACAATATGGCTACACCTTC
. | TRBJ2-1 | TRBV13 | TRBD1 | CASRVNRGWEQFF | TGTGCCAGCAGGGTAAACAGGGGCTGGGAGCAGTTCTTC
. | TRBJ1-1 | TRBV7-6 | TRBD1 | CASSLGQGASEAFF | TGTGCCAGCAGCCTAGGACAGGGGGCCTCTGAAGCTTTCTTT
. | TRBJ2-7 | TRBV5-1 | TRBD1 | CASSSGQRTYEQYF | TGCGCCAGCAGCTCGGGACAGAGAACCTACGAGCAGTACTTC
. | TRBJ1-1 | TRBV7-9 | TRBD1 | CASSPRFQGGTEAFF | TGTGCCAGCAGCCCGAGGTTCCAGGGGGGAACTGAAGCTTTCTTT
once | TRBJ2-1 | TRBV20-1 | . | CSAKRLNEQFF | TGCAGTGCTAAACGGCTCAATGAGCAGTTCTTC
few | TRBJ2-7 | TRBV30 | . | CAWKESSYEQYF | TGTGCCTGGAAGGAGAGCTCCTACGAGCAGTACTTC
. | TRBJ1-1 | TRBV28 | . | CASSFFRWDTEAFF | TGTGCCAGCAGTTTTTTTCGGTGGGACACTGAAGCTTTCTTT
. | TRBJ1-5 | TRBV19 | . | CASSIDLWEGQKDQPQHF | TGTGCCAGTAGTATAGATCTTTGGGAAGGACAGAAAGATCAGCCCCAGCATTTT
. | TRBJ2-7 | TRBV7-9 | . | CASSSTGLKGYEQYF | TGTGCCAGCAGCTCGACGGGACTGAAAGGGTACGAGCAGTACTTC
. | TRBJ2-1 | TRBV7-2 | TRBD2 | CASSLGRTSGRATGQFF | TGTGCCAGCAGCTTAGGGCGAACTAGCGGGAGGGCCACGGGGCAGTTCTTC
. | TRBJ2-7 | TRBV30 | . | CAWSYSGGFSYEQYF | TGTGCCTGGAGCTATTCTGGGGGGTTCTCCTACGAGCAGTACTTC
. | TRBJ2-3 | TRBV19 | TRBD2 | CASSRQVAGGPVRDTQYF | TGTGCCAGTAGTAGGCAAGTAGCGGGAGGGCCAGTGAGGGATACGCAGTATTTT
. | TRBJ1-2 | TRBV5-1 | TRBD1 | CASSDRDSLTYPGYTF | TGCGCCAGCAGCGACCGGGACAGCCTAACTTATCCCGGCTACACCTTC
. | TRBJ1-3 | TRBV4-1 | . | CASSLTPGNTIYF | TGCGCCAGCAGCCTTACCCCTGGAAACACCATATATTTT
. | TRBJ2-3 | TRBV30 | . | CAWSLLGYTDTQYF | TGTGCCTGGAGTTTACTAGGGTACACAGATACGCAGTATTTT
. | TRBJ2-7 | TRBV5-1 | TRBD2 | CASSFTSGTSYEQYF | TGCGCCAGCAGCTTTACTAGCGGTACCTCCTACGAGCAGTACTTC
few | TRBJ1-4 | TRBV6-5 | . | CASSYNGEKLFF | TGTGCCAGCAGTTACAACGGGGAAAAACTGTTTTTT
. | TRBJ2-1 | TRBV27 | . | CASSQEGTPNEQFF | TGTGCCAGCAGTCAGGAGGGGACCCCCAATGAGCAGTTCTTC
once | TRBJ2-1 | TRBV9 | . | CASSDQGFGPQFF | TGTGCCAGCAGCGATCAGGGGTTCGGGCCGCAGTTCTTC
. | TRBJ2-1 | TRBV7-2 | TRBD2 | CASSLPYLAGGYNEQFF | TGTGCCAGCAGCTTACCGTATCTAGCGGGGGGGTACAATGAGCAGTTCTTC
. | TRBJ1-2 | TRBV9 | . | CASSQGLGYGYTF | TGTGCCAGCAGCCAGGGGTTGGGCTATGGCTACACCTTC
once | TRBJ2-1 | TRBV7-3 | TRBD2 | CASSPLADSYNEQFF | TGTGCCAGCAGCCCTCTAGCGGACTCCTACAATGAGCAGTTCTTC